This TCR beta chain derives from a study of cytomegalovirus exposure and HLA in healthy donors. Whole-study findings and limits: A link between a missense DCLRE1C variant and TCR beta V- and J-gene trimming emerged from a later analysis.

PCR primers comprised 60 Vbeta and 13 Jbeta primers. Measured with immunoSEQ multiplex PCR; TCRdb has only the in-frame clones, and not every one. Among around 81,000 clones listed, roughly 60% were seen once. This clone was counted once. Its target is not known. The CDR3 is 15 residues long. Germline V gene sequence: CDR1 GTSNPN, CDR2 SVGIG (reference sequence). V shed 0 bases and J shed 1 base, with 12 bases lying between them. The sequence was obtained from a man aged 30 to 39 in good health and CMV-seropositive. Material for sequencing was PBMCs. The V call is TRBV30, the J call TRBJ1-1, with unresolved D. DNA for the CDR3: TGTGCCTGGAGTGTATGGGTTCAGGCGAACACTGAAGCTTTCTTT. This translates into CAWSVWVQANTEAFF. The full variable domain, in which reference TRBV30 and TRBJ1-1 provide the parts outside the CDR3, is SQTIHQWPATLVQPVGSPLSLECTVEGTSNPNLYWYRQAAGRGLQLLFYSVGIGQISSEVPQNLSASRPQDRQFILSSKKLLLSDSGFYLCAWSVWVQANTEAFFGQGTRLTVV.